This T cell receptor (beta chain) was sequenced during a study of blood T cell repertoires in COVID-19. V lost 5 bases and J lost 5, with 16 bases in between. The CDR3 sequence is 14 residues long. Germline loops: CDR1 SEHNR, CDR2 FQNEAQ (reference sequence). The table lists this clone with a few counts. Recovery meant two consecutive negative NP/OP PCR tests, professional clearance, or resolved symptoms. TCRdb keeps only in-frame clones here, not all; method: immunoSEQ multiplex PCR. The data show 300,000 to 350,000 clones, approximately 88% seen once. Material: PBMCs or T cells enriched from blood (not recorded which). The chain has TRBV7-9 and TRBJ2-7, with D maybe TRBD1 (6 bases). The clonotype originates from a man aged 25-45 years who had recovered from COVID-19. The CDR3 nucleotides are TGTGCCAGCAGCCCAAACAGGGTCATCGACGAGCAGTACTTC. Translating gives CASSPNRVIDEQYF.